These 25 T cell receptor beta chains came from one sample sequenced in a study of CD4+ T cells in melanoma. TCRdb keeps only in-frame clones here, not all; method: immunoSEQ multiplex PCR. The sample shows more than 90,000 clones, about 90% of them seen only once. The source material was peripheral blood. All receptors derive from a human donor with melanoma.

J is TRBJ1-4 and V is TRBV5-1; TRBD1 agrees at 7 bases. V gave up 0 bases and J gave up 6 bases; unmatched junction bases: 2. The CDR3 spans 14 residues. Germline assignment: CDR1 SGHRS and CDR2 YFSETQ. The CDR3 DNA reads as TGCGCCAGCAGCTTGGCAGGGGGAGATGAAAAACTGTTTTTT. This translates into CASSLAGGDEKLFF. Full variable domain (rest looked up from reference TRBV5-1 and TRBJ1-4): KAGVTQTPRYLIKTRGQQVTLSCSPISGHRSVSWYQQTPGQGLQFLFEYFSETQRNKGNFPGRFSGRQFSNSRSEMNVSTLELGDSALYLCASSLAGGDEKLFFGSGTQLSVL.

The chain has TRBV7-3 and TRBJ2-7; D uncertain. The CDR3 is 16 residues long. V was shortened by 2 bases and J by 3 bases, with 17 bases between the two germline ends. CDR1 and CDR2 (germline): SGHTA, FQGTGA. The DNA for the CDR3 is TGTGCCAGCAGCTTAGAAGGTTCTAGTCAAATCTACGAGCAGTACTTC. Protein sequence: CASSLEGSSQIYEQYF.

This clone has just one count. V and J are TRBV4-2 and TRBJ2-3; TRBD2 aligns across 8 bases. The germline V gene has CDR1 LGHNA and CDR2 YNFKEQ. This CDR3 region has 16 residues. J lost 3 bases, V lost 0 bases, and 5 bases had no gene match. The CDR3 sequence: CASSQDTGLVTDTQYF. As DNA, the CDR3 is TGTGCCAGCAGCCAAGATACGGGACTAGTTACAGATACGCAGTATTTT.

The chain recombines TRBV6-5 with TRBJ1-4; D ambiguous. V dropped 4 bases and J dropped 7 bases, with 4 bases sitting between them. This CDR3 comprises 11 residues. Per germline, CDR1 MNHEY and CDR2 SVGAGI. In nucleotides, the CDR3 is TGTGCCAGCAGTTTAGGTGAAAAACTGTTTTTT. As protein: CASSLGEKLFF.

The chain carries TRBV10-1 and TRBJ2-2, with 7 bases that match TRBD2. The length of the CDR3 is 15 residues. Unmatched junction bases numbered 6, after V lost 5 bases and J lost 3 bases. CDR1 is WNHNN, CDR2 SYGVQD, per germline (reference sequence). The DNA of the CDR3 is TGCGCCAGCAGTAAGGGACTAATCTACACCGGGGAGCTGTTTTTT. It yields the protein CASSKGLIYTGELFF.

The CDR3 here is CASSLQAGGATDTQYF. CDR3 coding DNA: TGCGCCAGCAGCCTACAGGCGGGGGGGGCCACAGATACGCAGTATTTT. V usage is TRBV4-1 and J usage is TRBJ2-3; 9 nucleotides agree with TRBD2. The V and J ends lost 4 bases and 2 bases, in that order; junction bases with no gene match: 7. CDR1 is MGHRA and CDR2 is YSYEKL in the germline V gene. The CDR3 runs 16 residues.

The chain couples TRBV5-1 to TRBJ2-5, with D unclear. Germline V gives CDR1 SGHRS, CDR2 YFSETQ. V was shortened by 0 bases and J by 5 bases, with 8 bases between the two germline ends. The length of the CDR3 is 13 residues. The chain's CDR3 is CASSLGPGETQYF. CDR3 sequence (DNA): TGCGCCAGCAGCTTGGGGCCCGGGGAGACCCAGTACTTC.

A note on this clone: Other DNA sequences from this sample encode an identical CDR3 as well. The V call is TRBV18, the J call TRBJ1-5, with a weak D call TRBD1 (5 bases). The germline CDR1 and CDR2 sequences are KGHSH and LQKENI. The CDR3 is 14 residues long. V was pared by 1 base and J by 5 bases, with 9 bases between. DNA of the CDR3: TGTGCCAGCTCACCACAGGGGTGGGATCAGCCCCAGCATTTT. Translation gives CASSPQGWDQPQHF.

J is TRBJ1-1 and V is TRBV6-5, with a weak D call TRBD1 (5 bases). Germline assignment: CDR1 MNHEY and CDR2 SVGAGI. The CDR3 is made up of 14 amino acids. The V gene lost 4 bases and the J gene lost 2 bases, with 11 bases spanning the gap. CDR3 loop: CASSLAQANTEAFF. In nucleotides, the CDR3 is TGTGCCAGCAGTTTAGCACAGGCTAACACTGAAGCTTTCTTT.

The gene calls are TRBV28 and TRBJ2-1; 8 bases agree with TRBD2. This CDR3 contains 14 residues. Germline V gives CDR1 MDHEN, CDR2 SYDVKM. V trimming: 2 bases; J trimming: 6 bases; junction bases outside the gene matches: 3. The CDR3: CASSLAGGSNEQFF. The CDR3 DNA reads as TGTGCCAGCAGTTTAGCGGGGGGATCCAATGAGCAGTTCTTC.

The chain joins TRBV9 to TRBJ2-3; D possibly corresponds to TRBD2 (7 bases). The CDR3 spans 17 residues. Trimming stripped 1 base from V and 2 bases from J, with 17 bases between. Germline lookup yields CDR1 SGDLS and CDR2 YYNGEE. CDR3 coding DNA: TGTGCCAGCAGCGTAAGGGGGGGGCTAGCGGACACAGATACGCAGTATTTT. Translation gives CASSVRGGLADTDTQYF.

V usage is TRBV10-1 and J usage is TRBJ2-3; possibly TRBD2 for D (5 bases). CDR3 length equals 14 residues. Germline V gives CDR1 WNHNN, CDR2 SYGVQD (reference sequence). V dropped 8 bases and J dropped 1 base, with 13 bases sitting between them. The CDR3 is CASGPWGGTDTQYF. The CDR3 DNA is TGCGCCAGCGGTCCCTGGGGAGGCACAGATACGCAGTATTTT.

The CDR3, as DNA: TGTGCCAGCAGCCATTTCAACAAGAATCTTGAAGAGACCCAGTACTTC. It specifies CASSHFNKNLEETQYF. The rearrangement uses TRBV14 and TRBJ2-5; no firm D call. CDR1 and CDR2 from the germline V gene are SGHDN and FVKESK. V lost 3 bases, J lost 3 bases, and 17 bases lay in between. The CDR3 contains 16 residues.

The gene calls are TRBV19 and TRBJ2-1, with D unresolved. The V gene's germline CDR1 is LNHDA and CDR2 SQIVND (reference sequence). The CDR3 covers 13 residues. Trimming left V 6 bases short and J 9 bases short, with 15 bases between. The CDR3 nucleotides are TGTGCCAGTAGGAAACGCCTCATGGGTGAGCAGTTCTTC. Residues: CASRKRLMGEQFF.

The chain recombines TRBV27 with TRBJ1-5, with D unresolved. Between the trimmed V and J ends, which lost 3 bases and 2 bases, there was a span of 14 bases. This CDR3 comprises 16 residues. The germline CDR1 and CDR2 sequences are MNHEY and SMNVEV (reference sequence). CDR3 DNA: TGTGCCAGCAGTTTCGGATCTGGGAATGGCAATCAGCCCCAGCATTTT. Encoded protein: CASSFGSGNGNQPQHF.

For the CDR3, the DNA is TGTGCCAGCAGCTTAGGGGTAGGGGACACTGAAGCTTTCTTT. Protein: CASSLGVGDTEAFF. The chain links TRBV7-6 to TRBJ1-1; TRBD1 might be the D (5 bases). V was cut by 1 base and J by 3 bases, with 9 bases left in between. CDR1 is SGHVS, CDR2 FNYEAQ, per germline. The CDR3 sequence is 14 residues long.

The chain couples TRBV4-2 to TRBJ2-3, with 7 nucleotides matching TRBD2. The CDR3 consists of 17 residues. Germline trimming cut 1 base from V and 3 bases from J; bases unmatched to any gene: 10. The germline V gene encodes CDR1 LGHNA and CDR2 YNFKEQ. The CDR3 bases are TGTGCCAGCAGCCAAGGGTTTCGCGGGGGTGGGACAGATACGCAGTATTTT. As protein: CASSQGFRGGGTDTQYF.

This clone was seen just once. The junction departs from germline at one end; a sequencing error may be responsible. The V and J genes are TRBV6-5 and TRBJ1-1; D might be TRBD1 (5 bases). In germline, CDR1 is MNHEY, CDR2 SVGAGI. The CDR3 runs to 16 residues. The CDR3 region is CASSNSGKRSNTEAFF. CDR3 bases: TGTGCCAGCAGTAACTCAGGGAAGCGCTCGAACACTGAAGCTTTCTTT.

CDR3 sequence (DNA): TGCGCCAGCTCAAGGGAGGGCCCCCCCGGGGAGCTGTTTTTT. It codes for CASSREGPPGELFF. The chain has TRBV5-1 and TRBJ2-2; TRBD2 agrees at 7 bases. The V segment lost 7 bases and the J segment 6 bases; nucleotides outside the gene matches: 9. From germline, CDR1 is SGHRS and CDR2 YFSETQ. The CDR3 is made up of 14 amino acids.

This sequence joins TRBV18 and TRBJ2-1; D not resolved. Germline CDR1 KGHSH, CDR2 LQKENI. Deletions cut 3 bases from V and 6 bases from J, with 3 bases between. The CDR3 length is 11 residues. CDR3 loop: CASSPLNEQFF. CDR3 nucleotides: TGTGCCAGCTCACCTCTCAATGAGCAGTTCTTC.

The rearrangement joins TRBV4-3 to TRBJ2-3, with TRBD2 matching 7 bases. J lost 3 bases, V lost 4 bases, and 13 bases had no gene match. Germline V lookup: CDR1 LGHNA, CDR2 YSLEER. The CDR3 spans 17 residues. CDR3 bases: TGCGCCAGCAGCCCTCTGCTAGCGGTAACCGGGACAGATACGCAGTATTTT. Translation: CASSPLLAVTGTDTQYF.

The chain uses TRBV5-6 and TRBJ2-3; 8 nucleotides match TRBD2. Germline lookup yields CDR1 SGHDT and CDR2 YYEEEE. J lost 5 bases, V lost 2 bases, and 7 bases had no gene match. This CDR3 is 15 amino acids long. This chain's CDR3 is CASSLVGREEDTQYF. The CDR3 nucleotides are TGTGCCAGCAGCTTAGTAGGGCGGGAGGAAGATACGCAGTATTTT.

This chain joins TRBV7-3 and TRBJ2-3; 12 bases fit TRBD2. Losses at the gene ends were 5 bases for V and 5 bases for J; bases not matched to a gene: 8. The CDR3 has 16 amino acids. Germline values: CDR1 SGHTA, CDR2 FQGTGA. DNA for the CDR3: TGTGCCAGCAGCCCGGCTAGCGGGGGGGCGGGAGATACGCAGTATTTT. The encoded protein is CASSPASGGAGDTQYF. Full variable domain (rest looked up from reference TRBV7-3 and TRBJ2-3): GAGVSQTPSNKVTEKGKYVELRCDPISGHTALYWYRQSLGQGPEFLIYFQGTGAADDSGLPNDRFFAVRPEGSVSTLKIQRTERGDSAVYLCASSPASGGAGDTQYFGPGTRLTVL.

CDR3 sequence reads: CASSFDSNQPQHF. In DNA, the CDR3 is TGTGCCAGCAGTTTCGATAGCAATCAGCCCCAGCATTTT. J is TRBJ1-5 and V is TRBV27, with D unresolved. Germline V lookup: CDR1 MNHEY, CDR2 SMNVEV (reference sequence). Trimming pared 3 bases from V and 0 bases from J, leaving 3 bases between. The CDR3 contains 13 residues.

This clone was seen just once. The chain couples TRBV19 to TRBJ1-1; D not resolved. CDR3 length equals 13 residues. The germline V gene encodes CDR1 LNHDA and CDR2 SQIVND (reference sequence). V lost 3 bases and J 4 bases, leaving 9 bases between the germline ends. CDR3 loop: CASSILLATEAFF. The DNA for the CDR3 is TGTGCCAGTAGTATTCTCCTTGCCACTGAAGCTTTCTTT.